The 9 T cell receptor beta chains given below trace back to one sample, sequenced in a study of monozygotic twins with inflammatory bowel disease. TCRdb reprocessed the 5' RACE reads and keeps a single row for each CDR3 protein, giving no DNA. The sample includes approximately 300,000 distinct CDR3 sequences. Sequenced material: blood. These receptors originate from a human donor with ulcerative colitis or Crohn's disease, or a healthy co-twin of an affected twin (not recorded which).

The chain combines TRBV20-1 with TRBJ2-2; lacking DNA, the TRBD2 call made by TCRdb goes unchecked. CDR1 and CDR2 from the germline V gene are DFQATT and SNEGSKA (reference sequence). There are 15 residues in the CDR3. The CDR3: CSALTSGGHTGELFF.

This chain links TRBV11-1 with TRBJ2-2; checking the TCRdb D call of TRBD1 is not possible without DNA. The length of the CDR3 is 14 residues. Germline CDR1 and CDR2: SGHAT and FQDESV (reference sequence). The CDR3 loop is CASSFEPGAGELFF.

The J gene is TRBJ1-2, the V gene TRBV12-3 or TRBV12-4. The CDR3 runs 13 residues. This chain's CDR3 is CASTRVFNYGYTF.

The chain uses TRBV12-3 or TRBV12-4 and TRBJ1-3. The CDR3 runs to 13 residues. This chain's CDR3 is CASSLAIGNTIYF.

The gene calls are TRBV4-2 and TRBJ1-1; with no DNA, the TCRdb D assignment of TRBD1 cannot be verified. The CDR3 has 15 amino acids. Germline V CDR1 and CDR2: LGHNA, YNFKEQ. The CDR3 sequence is CASSQGGGSGWEAFF.

The J gene is TRBJ1-6, the V gene TRBV20-1. Germline assignment: CDR1 DFQATT and CDR2 SNEGSKA (reference sequence). The CDR3 runs 13 residues. CDR3 loop: CSAIDWKHSPLHF.

V is TRBV6-5 and J is TRBJ1-3. Germline V gives CDR1 MNHEY, CDR2 SVGAGI. The CDR3 sequence is 17 residues long. The CDR3 spells CASSYSYHSNSGNTIYF.

The chain uses TRBV7-9 and TRBJ1-1. Germline V gene data show CDR1 as SEHNR and CDR2 as FQNEAQ (reference sequence). CDR3 size: 11 residues. CDR3 in amino acids: CASSLETEAFF.

The genes are TRBV6-2 or TRBV6-3 and TRBJ2-1; as DNA is missing, the TRBD1 call by TCRdb cannot be tested. This CDR3 contains 15 residues. Germline CDR1 reads MNHEY; CDR2 reads SVGEGT. CDR3 in amino acids: CASSYSGQVGNEQFF.